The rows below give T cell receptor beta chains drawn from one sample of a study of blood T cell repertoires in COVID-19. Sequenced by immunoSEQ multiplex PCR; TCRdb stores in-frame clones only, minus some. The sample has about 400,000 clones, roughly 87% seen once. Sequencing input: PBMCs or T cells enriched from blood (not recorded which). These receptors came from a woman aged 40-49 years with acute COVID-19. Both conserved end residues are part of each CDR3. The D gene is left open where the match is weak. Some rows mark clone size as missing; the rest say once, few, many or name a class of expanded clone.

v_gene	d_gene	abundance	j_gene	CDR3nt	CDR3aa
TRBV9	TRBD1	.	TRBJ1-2	TGTGCCAGCAGCGCCACCGACAGGGGGCTTGGCTACACCTTC	CASSATDRGLGYTF
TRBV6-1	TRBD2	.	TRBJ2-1	TGTGCCAGCAGTGAACTAGCGGGGAACTACAATGAGCAGTTCTTC	CASSELAGNYNEQFF
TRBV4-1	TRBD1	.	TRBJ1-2	TGCGCCAGCAGCCAACGACAGGGTGGCTATGGCTACACCTTC	CASSQRQGGYGYTF
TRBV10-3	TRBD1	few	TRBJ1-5	TGTGCCATCAGTGAGGAAAACAGGGGGAATCAGCCCCAGCATTTT	CAISEENRGNQPQHF
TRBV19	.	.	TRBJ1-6	TGTGCCAGTAAGGACAGAGATAATTCACCCCTCCACTTT	CASKDRDNSPLHF
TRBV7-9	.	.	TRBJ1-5	TGTGCCAGCAGCTTAATCGACGGGAAAAGCAATCAGCCCCAGCATTTT	CASSLIDGKSNQPQHF
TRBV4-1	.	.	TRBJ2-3	TGCGCCAGCAGCCAAGTATACAGTTTCAGGGTGGGTACGCAGTATTTT	CASSQVYSFRVGTQYF
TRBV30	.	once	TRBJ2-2	TGTGCCTCCGGGACTCTGAACACCGGGGAGCTGTTTTTT	CASGTLNTGELFF
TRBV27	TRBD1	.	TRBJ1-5	TGTGCCAGCAGTTTGACAGGGGGTTTACAGCCCCAGCATTTT	CASSLTGGLQPQHF
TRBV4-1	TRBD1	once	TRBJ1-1	TGCGCCAGCAGCCACAACGACAGGGCCTACACTGAAGCTTTCTTT	CASSHNDRAYTEAFF
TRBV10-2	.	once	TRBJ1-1	TGCGCCAGCAGTGAAGCGGATCTGAACACTGAAGCTTTCTTT	CASSEADLNTEAFF
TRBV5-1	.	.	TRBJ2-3	TGCGCCAGCAGCTTCGCCCGGGGGGCCGATACGCAGTATTTT	CASSFARGADTQYF
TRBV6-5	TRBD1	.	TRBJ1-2	TGTGCCAGCAGTAGACAGGGGTTCGGCTACACCTTC	CASSRQGFGYTF
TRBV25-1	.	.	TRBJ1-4	TGTGCCAGCAGTGAAGGACAACTGGGGGAAAAACTGTTTTTT	CASSEGQLGEKLFF
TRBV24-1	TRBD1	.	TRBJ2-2	TGTGCCACCAGTGATTGGGACAGCGCGAACACCGGGGAGCTGTTTTTT	CATSDWDSANTGELFF
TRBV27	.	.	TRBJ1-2	TGTGCCAGCAGTCCCGGACAAGGACGATATGGCTACACCTTC	CASSPGQGRYGYTF
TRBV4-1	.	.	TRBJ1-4	TGCGCCAGCAGCCTAAGGGGGTGGGAGAATGAAAAACTGTTTTTT	CASSLRGWENEKLFF
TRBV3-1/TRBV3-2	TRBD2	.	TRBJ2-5	TGTGCCAGCAGCTCCCCCCAGCGGGGGGCCAAAGAGACCCAGTACTTC	CASSSPQRGAKETQYF
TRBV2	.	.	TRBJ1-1	TGTGCCAGCAGTATCAGGGGAACTGAAGCTTTCTTT	CASSIRGTEAFF
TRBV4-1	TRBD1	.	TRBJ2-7	TGCGCCAGCAGCCAAAACGACAGGGCTTTCTCCTACGAGCAGTACTTC	CASSQNDRAFSYEQYF
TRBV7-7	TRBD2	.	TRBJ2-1	TGTGCCAGCAGCTTAGTCGCTAGCGGGGTTAATGAGCAGTTCTTC	CASSLVASGVNEQFF
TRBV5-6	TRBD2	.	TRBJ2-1	TGTGCCAGCAGCTCTGAGCGGGGGGGCCGCAATGAGCAGTTCTTC	CASSSERGGRNEQFF
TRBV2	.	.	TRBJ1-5	TGTGCCAGCAGTGATGGGGGCTTGGGCAATCAGCCCCAGCATTTT	CASSDGGLGNQPQHF
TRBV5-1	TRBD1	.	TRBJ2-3	TGCGCCAGCAGCAAACAGGGGGCAAGCACAGATACGCAGTATTTT	CASSKQGASTDTQYF
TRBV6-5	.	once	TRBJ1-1	TGTGCCAGCCTGTCCGGGATGAACACTGAAGCTTTCTTT	CASLSGMNTEAFF
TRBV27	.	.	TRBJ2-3	TGTGCCAGCAGTTTATCGAACGGGTTCCCTCAGGGTACGCAGTATTTT	CASSLSNGFPQGTQYF
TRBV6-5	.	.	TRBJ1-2	TGTGCCAGCAGTCCAGGCGGGGGCTATGGCTACACCTTC	CASSPGGGYGYTF
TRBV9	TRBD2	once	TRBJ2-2	TGTGCCAGCAGCGTACCACTAGCGGGGGCCACCGGGGAGCTGTTTTTT	CASSVPLAGATGELFF
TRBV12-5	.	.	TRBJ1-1	TGTGCTAGTGGAACAACACGGAAAAGGGGCACTGAAGCTTTCTTT	CASGTTRKRGTEAFF
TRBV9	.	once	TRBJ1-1	TGTGCCAGCGGAGGGAGGAACACTGAAGCTTTCTTT	CASGGRNTEAFF
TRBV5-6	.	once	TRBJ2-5	TGTGCCAGCAGCTTCTACGGCGGGGGCGCCGAGACCCAGTACTTC	CASSFYGGGAETQYF
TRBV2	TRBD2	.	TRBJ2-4	TGTGCCAGCAGTGATTGGGCTAGCGGAGTGAACATTCAGTACTTC	CASSDWASGVNIQYF
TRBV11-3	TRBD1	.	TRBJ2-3	TGTGCCAGCAGCGATCGGGACAGGGGACCAGATACGCAGTATTTT	CASSDRDRGPDTQYF
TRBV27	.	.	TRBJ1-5	TGTGCCAGCAGTTTAATGGGAGGGGCCAATCAGCCCCAGCATTTT	CASSLMGGANQPQHF
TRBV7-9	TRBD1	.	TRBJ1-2	TGTGCCAGCAGCTGGGGGGACAGGGCAAACTATGGCTACACCTTC	CASSWGDRANYGYTF
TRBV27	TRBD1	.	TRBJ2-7	TGTGCCAGCAGTCCCGGCGGACAGGGGTCAAGGGAGCAGTACTTC	CASSPGGQGSREQYF
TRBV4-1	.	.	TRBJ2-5	TGCGCCAGCAGCCAAGAACTGGGGAGGAATGGAGAGACCCAGTACTTC	CASSQELGRNGETQYF
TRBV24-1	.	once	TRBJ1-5	TGTGCCACCAGTGATTTAATACAGCACCTTAGCAATCAGCCCCAGCATTTT	CATSDLIQHLSNQPQHF
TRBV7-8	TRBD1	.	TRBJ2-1	TGTGCCAGCAGCTTAGGGACAGGGCTTAATGAGCAGTTCTTC	CASSLGTGLNEQFF
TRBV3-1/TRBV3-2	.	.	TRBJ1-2	TGTGCCAGCAGCCAAGCCGGGAAAGAGCGTGGCTACACCTTC	CASSQAGKERGYTF
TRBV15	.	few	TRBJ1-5	TGTGCCACCAGCGACTCACTACGACAGATTAGCAATCAGCCCCAGCATTTT	CATSDSLRQISNQPQHF
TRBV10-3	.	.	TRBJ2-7	TGTGCCATCAGTGAGTCGCCGAGGACTGATAGGGAGCAGTACTTC	CAISESPRTDREQYF